The 13 T cell receptor beta chains below were found in one sample sequenced in a study of T cell responses to AZD1222 COVID-19 vaccine. The table came from immunoSEQ multiplex PCR; TCRdb's copy has only in-frame clones and leaves some out. The profile shows some 130,000 clones, approximately 88% of them singletons. Sample: peripheral blood, taken on day 0 of AZD1222 vaccination. The receptors originated from an adult in good health.

The chain is built from TRBV29-1 and TRBJ2-1, with TRBD1 identical over 8 bases. The germline gives CDR1 SQVTM, CDR2 ANQGSEA. CDR3 length: 13 amino acids. V lost 7 bases and J lost 2; bases outside the gene matches: 4. The CDR3 reads CSAQGATYNEQFF. In DNA form, the CDR3 reads TGCAGCGCGCAGGGGGCAACCTACAATGAGCAGTTCTTC.

This clone was recorded once. The gene calls are TRBV2 and TRBJ2-5; TRBD1 matches at 7 bases. The CDR3 length is 17 residues. Per the germline V gene, CDR1 is SNHLY and CDR2 is FYNNEI. V lost 4 bases to trimming and J lost 5 bases; unmatched junction nucleotides: 16. The CDR3 nucleotides are TGTGCCAGCAGTGCTTCTGGGGACAGCCTAGGAGAGGAGACCCAGTACTTC. Amino acids: CASSASGDSLGEETQYF.

This chain uses TRBV7-8 with TRBJ2-1, with D possibly matching TRBD2 (6 bases). The germline CDR1 and CDR2 sequences are SGHVS and FQNEAQ. V shed 5 bases and J shed 5 bases, with 16 bases lying between them. There are 15 residues in the CDR3. The CDR3 loop reads CASSRSWRGNNEQFF. In DNA form, the CDR3 reads TGTGCCAGCAGCCGGAGCTGGCGGGGCAACAATGAGCAGTTCTTC.

The rearrangement uses TRBV10-2 and TRBJ1-3, with D tentatively TRBD1 (5 bases). Germline V lookup: CDR1 WSHSY, CDR2 SAAADI. V was trimmed by 3 bases and J by 8 bases, leaving 8 bases between them. The CDR3 loop spans 12 amino acids. This CDR3 reads CASSEAGDTIYF. CDR3 sequence (DNA): TGCGCCAGCAGTGAAGCGGGGGACACCATATATTTT.

The genes are TRBV2 and TRBJ2-3; D may be TRBD2 (7 bases). V was cut by 6 bases and J by 1 base, with 11 bases left in between. This CDR3 has 14 amino acids. Germline CDR1 and CDR2: SNHLY and FYNNEI. CDR3 DNA: TGTGCCAGCAGAGGGGGGGAAGGCACAGATACGCAGTATTTT. Amino acid sequence: CASRGGEGTDTQYF.

V gene TRBV27 combines with J gene TRBJ1-2, with 8 bases identical to TRBD1. CDR3 length: 15 amino acids. The J segment lost 4 bases and the V segment lost 7 bases, leaving 11 bases of the junction unmatched. The germline V gene has CDR1 MNHEY and CDR2 SMNVEV (reference sequence). The CDR3 reads CASKMSGGQGYGYTF. The DNA for the CDR3 is TGTGCCAGCAAGATGAGCGGTGGACAGGGCTATGGCTACACCTTC.

The chain couples TRBV5-4 to TRBJ1-1; D possibly corresponds to TRBD1 (6 bases). Germline values: CDR1 SGHNT, CDR2 YYREEE (reference sequence). The V end was cut by 5 bases, the J end by 0 bases, with 20 bases between. CDR3 length: 17 amino acids. The CDR3 DNA is TGTGCCAGCAGTAAGGGACAAGCAAATACCATGAACACTGAAGCTTTCTTT. Translating gives CASSKGQANTMNTEAFF.

The gene calls are TRBV6-5 and TRBJ1-1; 9 bases align to TRBD1. This CDR3 region has 15 residues. Germline values: CDR1 MNHEY, CDR2 SVGAGI. The junction had 5 bases not matched to a gene; V was cut back by 2 bases and J by 4 bases. The CDR3 region is CASSYGPGQGTEAFF. DNA for the CDR3: TGTGCCAGCAGTTACGGGCCGGGACAGGGCACTGAAGCTTTCTTT.

The rearrangement uses TRBV7-2 and TRBJ1-2; D might be TRBD1 (6 bases). V lost 5 bases and J lost 4, with 11 bases in between. CDR1 and CDR2 (germline): SGHTA, FQGNSA. The CDR3 consists of 13 residues. The CDR3 DNA is TGTGCCAGCAGCCCAACAGGGCCCTATGGCTACACCTTC. It translates to CASSPTGPYGYTF.

About this clone: This specimen includes other DNA sequences encoding the same CDR3. The rearrangement links TRBV25-1 to TRBJ1-1, with D perhaps TRBD1 (5 bases). CDR3 size: 14 residues. With 5 bases removed from V and 0 bases from J, the gap between germline ends came to 10 bases. Germline-derived CDR1 and CDR2 are MGHDK and SYGVNS. The chain's CDR3 is CASSPGGMNTEAFF. CDR3 DNA sequence: TGTGCCAGCAGTCCCGGGGGAATGAACACTGAAGCTTTCTTT.

This clone was seen a few times. Other DNA sequences in this specimen translate into the identical CDR3. CDR3 in DNA: TGTGCCAGCAGCCCAAATGGTGGTGGGAACACCATATATTTT. It specifies CASSPNGGGNTIYF. This sequence joins TRBV7-2 and TRBJ1-3, with D hard to call. Germline CDR1 and CDR2: SGHTA and FQGNSA. Trimming pared 5 bases from V and 7 bases from J, leaving 15 bases between. The CDR3 spans 14 residues.

The CDR3 nucleotides are TGTGCTAGTGGTGATACAGGACCCTATGGCTACACCTTC. Translating gives CASGDTGPYGYTF. V is TRBV12-5 and J is TRBJ1-2, with D maybe TRBD1 (5 bases). Germline V gives CDR1 LGHNT, CDR2 FRNRAP. V lost 5 bases, J lost 4 bases, and 11 bases lay in between. The CDR3 sequence is 13 residues long. Drawing the rest from reference TRBV12-5 and TRBJ1-2, the complete variable domain is DARVTQTPRHKVTEMGQEVTMRCQPILGHNTVFWYRQTMMQGLELLAYFRNRAPLDDSGMPKDRFSAEMPDATLATLKIQPSEPRDSAVYFCASGDTGPYGYTFGSGTRLTVV.

The chain has TRBV5-1 and TRBJ2-7; TRBD2 agrees at 7 bases. The CDR3 is 15 residues long. Per germline, CDR1 SGHRS and CDR2 YFSETQ. V trimming: 0 bases; J trimming: 0 bases; junction bases outside the gene matches: 3. CDR3 bases: TGCGCCAGCAGCTTGGCCCCGGGGGGCTCCTACGAGCAGTACTTC. It is translated as CASSLAPGGSYEQYF.